What follows are 10 T cell receptor beta chains derived from one specimen sequenced in a study of graft-versus-host responses after intestinal transplantation. The antigens of these receptors remain unknown. Clones were read by immunoSEQ multiplex PCR, and TCRdb kept only the in-frame ones, dropping some. The data show 100,000 to 120,000 clones, roughly 93% seen once. This specimen consisted of unstimulated CD8+ T cells sorted from spleen or lymph node cells, obtained before intestinal transplant. Receptor source: a human donor who received an intestinal transplant.

The V call is TRBV6-6, the J call TRBJ1-1; D is uncertain. Trimming took 0 bases from V and 3 from J, leaving 2 bases between them. CDR1 is MNHNY, CDR2 SVGAGI, per germline (reference sequence). The CDR3 runs to 12 residues. In DNA, the CDR3 is TGTGCCAGCAGTTACTCGGACACTGAAGCTTTCTTT. As protein: CASSYSDTEAFF.

This chain connects TRBV15 to TRBJ2-2, with a possible D match to TRBD2 (6 bases). V lost 5 bases, J lost 0 bases, and 19 bases lay in between. Germline loops: CDR1 LNHNV, CDR2 YYDKDF (reference sequence). The CDR3 runs 18 residues. CDR3 amino acids: CATSGLLSLATNTGELFF. In nucleotides, the CDR3 is TGTGCCACCAGCGGACTCCTCTCCCTAGCGACGAACACCGGGGAGCTGTTTTTT. Filled out from reference TRBV15 and TRBJ2-2, the complete variable domain reads DAMVIQNPRYQVTQFGKPVTLSCSQTLNHNVMYWYQQKSSQAPKLLFHYYDKDFNNEADTPDNFQSRRPNTSFCFLDIRSPGLGDTAMYLCATSGLLSLATNTGELFFGEGSRLTVL.

The gene calls are TRBV28 and TRBJ2-1; D may be TRBD1 (6 bases). CDR1 and CDR2 from the germline V gene are MDHEN and SYDVKM. This CDR3 contains 16 residues. Trimming took 3 bases from V and 0 from J, leaving 12 bases between them. The CDR3 is CASSLGDILSYNEQFF. The CDR3 DNA is TGTGCCAGCAGTTTGGGGGACATCCTCTCCTACAATGAGCAGTTCTTC.

The chain joins TRBV9 to TRBJ1-1; D is undetermined. V lost 0 bases to trimming and J lost 0 bases, with 9 bases between them. The CDR3 has 15 residues. Looked up from germline, CDR1 is SGDLS and CDR2 is YYNGEE. CDR3: CASSVADRMNTEAFF. CDR3 bases: TGTGCCAGCAGCGTAGCGGACCGCATGAACACTGAAGCTTTCTTT.

This chain uses TRBV7-9 with TRBJ2-7; D possibly corresponds to TRBD2 (5 bases). This CDR3 has 13 amino acids. The germline CDR1 and CDR2 sequences are SEHNR and FQNEAQ (reference sequence). Deletions cut 5 bases from V and 2 bases from J, with 10 bases between. CDR3 loop: CASSVGIPYEQYF. The CDR3, as DNA: TGTGCCAGCAGCGTCGGGATCCCCTACGAGCAGTACTTC.

V usage is TRBV27 and J usage is TRBJ2-7, with D maybe TRBD1 (6 bases). From germline, CDR1 is MNHEY and CDR2 SMNVEV (reference sequence). The CDR3 contains 14 residues. Trimming cost V 4 bases and J 2 bases, with 12 bases left between them. CDR3 bases: TGTGCCAGCAGTTGGGGGCCCCGTACCTACGAGCAGTACTTC. The encoded protein is CASSWGPRTYEQYF.

J is TRBJ2-2 and V is TRBV28, with TRBD1 identical over 8 bases. Trimming took 6 bases from V and 5 from J; bases not matched to a gene: 8. This CDR3 has 15 residues. From germline, CDR1 is MDHEN and CDR2 SYDVKM. CDR3 protein: CASRFRDRTTGELFF. CDR3 in DNA: TGTGCCAGCAGGTTTCGGGACAGGACGACCGGGGAGCTGTTTTTT.

This clone has just a few counts. The rearrangement joins TRBV4-1 to TRBJ1-3; D remains unclear. CDR3 length: 15 residues. Germline assignment: CDR1 MGHRA and CDR2 YSYEKL. V was cut by 4 bases and J by 0 bases, with 10 bases left in between. CDR3 DNA: TGCGCCAGCAGCCCAGGACGCTCCTCTGGAAACACCATATATTTT. This sequence encodes CASSPGRSSGNTIYF.

This sequence joins TRBV5-1 and TRBJ2-1, with TRBD2 identical over 7 bases. The CDR3 spans 14 residues. V shed 1 base, J shed 9 bases, and the junction held 7 bases outside the gene matches. CDR1 and CDR2 from the germline V gene are SGHRS and YFSETQ. The CDR3 here is CASSLTSERGEQFF. The CDR3 region has the DNA TGCGCCAGCAGCTTGACTAGCGAGAGGGGTGAGCAGTTCTTC.

The CDR3 bases are TGTGCCAGCACCGACAGGGGAAGCGAGCAGTACTTC. Translating it yields CASTDRGSEQYF. The genes are TRBV27 and TRBJ2-7, with 8 positions matching TRBD1. V gave up 7 bases and J gave up 6 bases; unmatched junction bases: 5. CDR1 and CDR2 (germline): MNHEY, SMNVEV (reference sequence). This CDR3 region has 12 residues.